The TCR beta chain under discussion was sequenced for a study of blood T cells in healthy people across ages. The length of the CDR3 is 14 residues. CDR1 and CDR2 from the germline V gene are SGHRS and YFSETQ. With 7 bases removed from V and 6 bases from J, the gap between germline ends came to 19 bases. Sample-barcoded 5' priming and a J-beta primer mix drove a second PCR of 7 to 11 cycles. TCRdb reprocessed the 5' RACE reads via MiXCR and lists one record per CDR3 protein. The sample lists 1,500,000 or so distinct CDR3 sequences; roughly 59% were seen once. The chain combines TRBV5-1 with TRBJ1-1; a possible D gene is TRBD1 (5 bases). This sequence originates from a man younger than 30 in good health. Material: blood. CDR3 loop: CASALGGGKAEAFF. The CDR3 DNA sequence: TGCGCCAGCGCGTTGGGGGGAGGGAAGGCTGAAGCTTTCTTT. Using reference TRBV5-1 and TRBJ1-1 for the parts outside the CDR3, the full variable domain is KAGVTQTPRYLIKTRGQQVTLSCSPISGHRSVSWYQQTPGQGLQFLFEYFSETQRNKGNFPGRFSGRQFSNSRSEMNVSTLELGDSALYLCASALGGGKAEAFFGQGTRLTVV.